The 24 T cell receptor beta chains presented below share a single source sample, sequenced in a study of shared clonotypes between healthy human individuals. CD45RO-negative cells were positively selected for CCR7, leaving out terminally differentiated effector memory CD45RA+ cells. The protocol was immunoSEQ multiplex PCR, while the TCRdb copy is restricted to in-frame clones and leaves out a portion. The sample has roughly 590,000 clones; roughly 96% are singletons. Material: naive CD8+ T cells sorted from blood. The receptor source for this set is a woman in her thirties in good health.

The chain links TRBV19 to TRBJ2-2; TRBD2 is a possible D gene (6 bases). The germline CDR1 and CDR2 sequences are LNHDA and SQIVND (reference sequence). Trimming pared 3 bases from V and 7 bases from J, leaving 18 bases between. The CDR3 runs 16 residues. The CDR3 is CASSIPSGSGVGELFF. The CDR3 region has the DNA TGTGCCAGTAGTATTCCGTCAGGGTCGGGAGTCGGGGAGCTGTTTTTT.

In DNA, the CDR3 is TGTGCCAGCAGTGAACGAAGCGGCGGGAGGCGGCAAGAGCAGTACTTC. Its protein product is CASSERSGGRRQEQYF. This chain uses TRBV6-1 with TRBJ2-7, with 8 bases matching TRBD2. The germline V gene has CDR1 MNHNS and CDR2 SASEGT. V was clipped by 2 bases and J by 7 bases; unmatched bases: 13. The CDR3 contains 16 residues.

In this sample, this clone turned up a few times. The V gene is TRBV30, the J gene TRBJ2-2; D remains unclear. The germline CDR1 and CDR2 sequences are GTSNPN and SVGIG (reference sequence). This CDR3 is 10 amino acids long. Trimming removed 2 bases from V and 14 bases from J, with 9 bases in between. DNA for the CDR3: TGTGCCTGGAGTCGTGGGGTTCTGTTTTTT. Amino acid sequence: CAWSRGVLFF.

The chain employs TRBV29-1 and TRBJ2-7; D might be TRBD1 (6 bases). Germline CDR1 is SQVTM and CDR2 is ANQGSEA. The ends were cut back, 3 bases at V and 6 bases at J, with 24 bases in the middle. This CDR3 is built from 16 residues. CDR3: CSVEGRGASSTIEQYF. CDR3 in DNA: TGCAGCGTTGAGGGCAGGGGTGCCTCCTCCACGATCGAGCAGTACTTC.

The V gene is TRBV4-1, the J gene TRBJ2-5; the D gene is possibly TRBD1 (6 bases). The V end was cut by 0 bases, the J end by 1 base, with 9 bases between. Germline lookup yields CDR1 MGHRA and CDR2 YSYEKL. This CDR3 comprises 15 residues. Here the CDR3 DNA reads TGCGCCAGCAGCCAAGAGGGGGCGGGCCAAGAGACCCAGTACTTC. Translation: CASSQEGAGQETQYF.

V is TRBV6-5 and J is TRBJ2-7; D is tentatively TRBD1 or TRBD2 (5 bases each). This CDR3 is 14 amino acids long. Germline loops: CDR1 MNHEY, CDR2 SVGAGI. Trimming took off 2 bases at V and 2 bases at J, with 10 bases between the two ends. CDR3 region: CASSYTGPTYEQYF. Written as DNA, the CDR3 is TGTGCCAGCAGTTACACGGGACCCACCTACGAGCAGTACTTC.

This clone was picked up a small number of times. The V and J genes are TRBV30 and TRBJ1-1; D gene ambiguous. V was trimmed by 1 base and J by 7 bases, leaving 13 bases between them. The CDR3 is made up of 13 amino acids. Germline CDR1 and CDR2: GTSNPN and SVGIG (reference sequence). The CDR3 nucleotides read TGTGCCTGGAGTGATCTTTCGCGTTTTGAAGCTTTCTTT. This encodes CAWSDLSRFEAFF.

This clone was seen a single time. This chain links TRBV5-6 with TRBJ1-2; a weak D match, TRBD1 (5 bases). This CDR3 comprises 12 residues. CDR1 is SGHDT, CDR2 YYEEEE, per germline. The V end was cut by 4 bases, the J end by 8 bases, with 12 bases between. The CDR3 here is CASSQGTAGYTF. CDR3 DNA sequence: TGTGCCAGCAGCCAAGGGACGGCCGGCTACACCTTC.

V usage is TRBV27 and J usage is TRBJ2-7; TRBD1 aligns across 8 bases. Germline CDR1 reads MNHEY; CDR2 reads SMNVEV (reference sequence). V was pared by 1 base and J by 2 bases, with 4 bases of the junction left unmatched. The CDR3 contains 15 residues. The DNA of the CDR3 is TGTGCCAGCAGTTTATTAGGACAGGGAACCTACGAGCAGTACTTC. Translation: CASSLLGQGTYEQYF.

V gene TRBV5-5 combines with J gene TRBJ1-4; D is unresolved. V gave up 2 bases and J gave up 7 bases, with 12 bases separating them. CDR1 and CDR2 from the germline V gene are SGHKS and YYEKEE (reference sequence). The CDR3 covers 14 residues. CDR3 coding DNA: TGTGCCAGCAGCTTCGGTAGGGTGGGTGAAAAACTGTTTTTT. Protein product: CASSFGRVGEKLFF.

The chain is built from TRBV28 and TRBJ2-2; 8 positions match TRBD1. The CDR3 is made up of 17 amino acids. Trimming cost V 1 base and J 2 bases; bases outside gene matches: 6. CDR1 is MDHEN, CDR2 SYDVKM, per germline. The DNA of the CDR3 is TGTGCCAGCAGTTTATATCCGGGACAGGACAACACCGGGGAGCTGTTTTTT. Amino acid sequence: CASSLYPGQDNTGELFF.

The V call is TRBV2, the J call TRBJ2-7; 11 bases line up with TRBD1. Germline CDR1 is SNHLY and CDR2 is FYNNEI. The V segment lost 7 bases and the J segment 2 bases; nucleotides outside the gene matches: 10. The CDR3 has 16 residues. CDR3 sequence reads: CASNPSRGQGAYEQYF. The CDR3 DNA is TGTGCCAGCAACCCAAGCAGGGGACAGGGGGCCTACGAGCAGTACTTC.

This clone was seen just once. CDR3 loop: CASWMNTEAFF. CDR3 nucleotides: TGTGCCAGCTGGATGAACACTGAAGCTTTCTTT. This chain joins TRBV6-6 and TRBJ1-1; D uncertain. With 8 bases removed from V and 0 bases from J, the gap between germline ends came to 4 bases. Germline assignment: CDR1 MNHNY and CDR2 SVGAGI (reference sequence). The CDR3 runs to 11 residues.

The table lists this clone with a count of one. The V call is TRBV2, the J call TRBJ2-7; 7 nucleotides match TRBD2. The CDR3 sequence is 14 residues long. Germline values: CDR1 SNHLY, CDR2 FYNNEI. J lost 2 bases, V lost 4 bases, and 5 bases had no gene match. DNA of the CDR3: TGTGCCAGCAGTGTGGGAGGGAGGACCTACGAGCAGTACTTC. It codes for CASSVGGRTYEQYF.

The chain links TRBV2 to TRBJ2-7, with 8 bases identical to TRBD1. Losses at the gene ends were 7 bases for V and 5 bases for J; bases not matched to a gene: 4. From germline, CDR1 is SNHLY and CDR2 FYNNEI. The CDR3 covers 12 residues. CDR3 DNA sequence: TGTGCCAGCACCTGGACAGGGAACGAGCAGTACTTC. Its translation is CASTWTGNEQYF.

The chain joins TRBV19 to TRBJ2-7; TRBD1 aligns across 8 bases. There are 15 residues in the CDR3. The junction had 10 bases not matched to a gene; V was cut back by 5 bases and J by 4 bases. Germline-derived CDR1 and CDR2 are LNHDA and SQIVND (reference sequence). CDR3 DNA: TGTGCCAGTAGTGCCTCCCGGGACAGGATTTACGAGCAGTACTTC. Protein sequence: CASSASRDRIYEQYF.

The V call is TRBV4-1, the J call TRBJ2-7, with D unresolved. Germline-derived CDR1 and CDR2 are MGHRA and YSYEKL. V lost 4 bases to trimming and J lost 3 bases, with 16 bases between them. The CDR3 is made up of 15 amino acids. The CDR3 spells CASSPGPLAGYEQYF. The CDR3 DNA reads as TGCGCCAGCAGCCCCGGACCGTTAGCTGGCTACGAGCAGTACTTC.

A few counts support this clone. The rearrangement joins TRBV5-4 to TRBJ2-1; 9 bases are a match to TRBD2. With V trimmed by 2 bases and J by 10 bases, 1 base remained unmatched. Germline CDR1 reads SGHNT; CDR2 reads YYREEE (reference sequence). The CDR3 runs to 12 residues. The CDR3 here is CASSFGLAEQFF. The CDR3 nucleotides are TGTGCCAGCAGCTTTGGACTAGCGGAGCAGTTCTTC. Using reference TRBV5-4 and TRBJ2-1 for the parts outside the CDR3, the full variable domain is ETGVTQSPTHLIKTRGQQVTLRCSSQSGHNTVSWYQQALGQGPQFIFQYYREEENGRGNFPPRFSGLQFPNYSSELNVNALELDDSALYLCASSFGLAEQFFGPGTRLTVL.

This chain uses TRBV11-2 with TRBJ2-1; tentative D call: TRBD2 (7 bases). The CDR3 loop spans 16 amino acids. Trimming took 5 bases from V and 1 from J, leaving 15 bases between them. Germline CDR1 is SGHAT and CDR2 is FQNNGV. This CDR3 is CASSPPGGPSYNEQFF. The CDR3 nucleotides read TGTGCCAGCAGCCCCCCGGGGGGCCCTTCCTACAATGAGCAGTTCTTC.

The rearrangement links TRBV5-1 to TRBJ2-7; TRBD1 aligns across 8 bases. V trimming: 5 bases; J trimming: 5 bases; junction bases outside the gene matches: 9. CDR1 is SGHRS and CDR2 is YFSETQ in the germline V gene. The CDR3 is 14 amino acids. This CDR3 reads CASRPDRARDEQYF. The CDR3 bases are TGCGCCAGCAGACCGGACAGGGCAAGGGACGAGCAGTACTTC.

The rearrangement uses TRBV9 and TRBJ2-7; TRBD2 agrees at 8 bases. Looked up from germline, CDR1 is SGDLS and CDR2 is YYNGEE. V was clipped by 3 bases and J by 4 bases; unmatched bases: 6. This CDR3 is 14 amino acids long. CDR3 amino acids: CASSASGSHYEQYF. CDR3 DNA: TGTGCCAGCAGCGCCAGCGGGAGTCATTACGAGCAGTACTTC.

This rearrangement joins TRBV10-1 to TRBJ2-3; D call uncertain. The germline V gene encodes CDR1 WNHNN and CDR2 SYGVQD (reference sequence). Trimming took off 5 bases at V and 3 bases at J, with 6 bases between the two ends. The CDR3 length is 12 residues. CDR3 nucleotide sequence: TGCGCCAGCAGTCCCGGGACAGATACGCAGTATTTT. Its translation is CASSPGTDTQYF.

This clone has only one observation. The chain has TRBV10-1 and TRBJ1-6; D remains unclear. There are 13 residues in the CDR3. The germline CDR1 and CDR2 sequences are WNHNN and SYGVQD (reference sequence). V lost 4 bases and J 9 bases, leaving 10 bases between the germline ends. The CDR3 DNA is TGCGCCAGCAGTGGGTCCCTGGGTTCACCCCTCCACTTT. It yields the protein CASSGSLGSPLHF.

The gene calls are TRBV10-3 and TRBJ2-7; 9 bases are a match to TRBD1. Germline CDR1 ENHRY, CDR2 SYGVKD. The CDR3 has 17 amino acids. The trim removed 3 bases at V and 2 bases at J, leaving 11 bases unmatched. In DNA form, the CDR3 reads TGTGCCATCAGTGAAGCGGGATCGGGACAGGGACCCTACGAGCAGTACTTC. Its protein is CAISEAGSGQGPYEQYF.